This T cell receptor beta chain was recovered during a study of memory CD8 T cells in hepatitis C reinfection. The sample's time point: pre-reinfection, 55 to 20 weeks before reinfection detection. The sorted cells went straight to TCR sequencing with no prior in vitro expansion. Trimming removed 4 bases at V and 2 bases at J, with 11 bases between. Germline V CDR1 and CDR2: SQVTM, ANQGSEA. The CDR3 has 14 amino acids. Measured with immunoSEQ multiplex PCR; TCRdb has only the in-frame clones, and not every one. The table lists 6,200 or so clones, around 91% of them singletons. This chain joins TRBV29-1 and TRBJ2-2; D is undetermined. This receptor was obtained from a man aged 45-65 years with hepatitis C virus infection. The sequenced sample consisted of naive CD8+ T cells sorted from blood. In nucleotides, the CDR3 is TGCAGCGTTGCAGGTACAGATAACACCGGGGAGCTGTTTTTT. Protein sequence: CSVAGTDNTGELFF.